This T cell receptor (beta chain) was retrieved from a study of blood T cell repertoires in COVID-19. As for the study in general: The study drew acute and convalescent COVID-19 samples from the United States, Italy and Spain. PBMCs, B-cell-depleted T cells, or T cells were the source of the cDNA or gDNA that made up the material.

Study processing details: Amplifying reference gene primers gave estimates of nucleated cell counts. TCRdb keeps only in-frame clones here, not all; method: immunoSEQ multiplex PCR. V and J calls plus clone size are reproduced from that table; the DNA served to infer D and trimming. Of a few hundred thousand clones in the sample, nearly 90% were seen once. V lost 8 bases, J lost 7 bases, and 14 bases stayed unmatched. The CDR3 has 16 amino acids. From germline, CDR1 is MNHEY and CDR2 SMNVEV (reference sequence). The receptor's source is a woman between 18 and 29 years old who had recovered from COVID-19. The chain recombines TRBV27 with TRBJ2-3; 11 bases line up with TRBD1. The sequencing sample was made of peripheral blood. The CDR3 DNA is TGTGCCAGCGCCTCCGGACAGGGGGCAAAAAGCTATACGCAGTATTTT. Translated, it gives CASASGQGAKSYTQYF.